Listed here are 7 T cell receptor beta chains from one sample, sequenced in a study of blood T cell repertoires in COVID-19. Sequencing used immunoSEQ multiplex PCR; TCRdb keeps in-frame clones, though not all of them. Of some 93,000 clones listed, more than 75% are singletons. The sample comprised peripheral blood. The receptors shown here come from a human donor in a cohort sampled during active COVID-19.

The chain carries TRBV10-2 and TRBJ1-1; D might be TRBD1 (5 bases). There are 16 residues in the CDR3. Germline V CDR1 and CDR2: WSHSY, SAAADI. Trimming took 8 bases from V and 1 from J, leaving 20 bases between them. The CDR3, as DNA: TGCGCCAGCGGCCGCGGGACGTTGAGAGCGAACACTGAAGCTTTCTTT. The encoded protein is CASGRGTLRANTEAFF.

This chain uses TRBV6-2 or TRBV6-3 with TRBJ2-4, with 10 nucleotides matching TRBD2. V lost 2 bases to trimming and J lost 6 bases; unmatched junction nucleotides: 13. Per the germline V gene, CDR1 is MNHEY and CDR2 is SVGEGT. The CDR3 extends over 18 amino acids. The CDR3: CASSYDVSGRIDGNIQYF. DNA for the CDR3: TGTGCCAGCAGTTACGACGTTAGCGGGAGGATCGACGGAAACATTCAGTACTTC.

The chain has TRBV27 and TRBJ1-3, with D possibly matching TRBD1 (6 bases). Looked up from germline, CDR1 is MNHEY and CDR2 is SMNVEV (reference sequence). The CDR3 covers 12 residues. Trimming stripped 10 bases from V and 4 bases from J, with 11 bases between. CDR3 in DNA: TGTGCCACAGGGACACCAGGAAACACCATATATTTT. Its translation is CATGTPGNTIYF.

The CDR3: CASTQGLSNYGYTF. CDR3 bases: TGTGCCAGCACCCAGGGGCTATCTAACTATGGCTACACCTTC. The gene calls are TRBV5-6 and TRBJ1-2; possible D gene TRBD1, 6 bases. CDR3 size: 14 residues. V lost 6 bases to trimming and J lost 0 bases, with 12 bases between them. From germline, CDR1 is SGHDT and CDR2 YYEEEE.

The count of this clone is one. The CDR3 DNA reads TGTGCCAGCAGCTTGGGTCAGCGGGTGGAGTACACTGAAGCTTTCTTT. Its translation: CASSLGQRVEYTEAFF. This chain links TRBV5-4 with TRBJ1-1; D is unresolved. Germline values: CDR1 SGHNT, CDR2 YYREEE (reference sequence). The germline V and J ends were trimmed by 0 bases and 3 bases, with 15 bases remaining between them. This CDR3 contains 16 residues.

This chain uses TRBV18 with TRBJ2-3; 8 bases fit TRBD1. The germline V gene has CDR1 KGHSH and CDR2 LQKENI. The V and J ends lost 3 bases and 1 base, in that order; junction bases with no gene match: 6. This CDR3 comprises 16 residues. In DNA, the CDR3 is TGTGCCAGCTCACCGGCAGGGGGCCGGGGCACAGATACGCAGTATTTT. Residues: CASSPAGGRGTDTQYF.

This chain links TRBV29-1 with TRBJ2-3; 8 bases are shared with TRBD1. Per the germline V gene, CDR1 is SQVTM and CDR2 is ANQGSEA. With V trimmed by 7 bases and J by 2 bases, 5 bases remained unmatched. CDR3 length: 13 residues. This CDR3 is CSAGTGYTDTQYF. The CDR3 DNA sequence: TGCAGCGCTGGGACAGGCTACACAGATACGCAGTATTTT.